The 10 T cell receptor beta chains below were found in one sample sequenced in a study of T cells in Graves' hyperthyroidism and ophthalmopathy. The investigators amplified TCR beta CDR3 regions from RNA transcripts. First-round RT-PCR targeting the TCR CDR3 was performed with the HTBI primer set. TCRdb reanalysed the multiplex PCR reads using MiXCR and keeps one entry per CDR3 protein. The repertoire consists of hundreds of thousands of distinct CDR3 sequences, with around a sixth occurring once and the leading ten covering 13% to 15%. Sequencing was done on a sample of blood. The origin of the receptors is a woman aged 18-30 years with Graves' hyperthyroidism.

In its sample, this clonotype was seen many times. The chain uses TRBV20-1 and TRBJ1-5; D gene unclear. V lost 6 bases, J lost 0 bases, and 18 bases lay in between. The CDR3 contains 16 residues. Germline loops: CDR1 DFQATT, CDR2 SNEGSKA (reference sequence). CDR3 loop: CSAPGLRPGSNQPQHF. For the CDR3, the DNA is TGCAGTGCACCAGGACTCCGACCCGGTAGCAATCAGCCCCAGCATTTT.

The CDR3: CASSYRGVNQPQHF. The CDR3 DNA follows: TGTGCCAGCAGTTACAGGGGGGTCAATCAGCCCCAGCATTTT. This sequence joins TRBV12-3 or TRBV12-4 and TRBJ1-5, with 8 bases lining up with TRBD1. This CDR3 spans 14 amino acids. V was pared by 4 bases and J by 3 bases, with 2 bases of the junction left unmatched.

CDR3 bases: TGTGCCAGCAGTTTTTCCCTAGCGGGAGAAGGCGAGACCCAGTACTTC. It codes for CASSFSLAGEGETQYF. The rearrangement uses TRBV27 and TRBJ2-5, with 10 nucleotides matching TRBD2. Losses at the gene ends were 3 bases for V and 5 bases for J; bases not matched to a gene: 9. The germline gives CDR1 MNHEY, CDR2 SMNVEV (reference sequence). This CDR3 has 16 amino acids.

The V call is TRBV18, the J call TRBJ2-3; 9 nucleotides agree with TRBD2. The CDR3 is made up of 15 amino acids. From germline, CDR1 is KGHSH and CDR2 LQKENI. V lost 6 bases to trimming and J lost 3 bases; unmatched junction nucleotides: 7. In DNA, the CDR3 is TGTGCCAGCTCCGCGGGGGGGGCGCCTACAGATACGCAGTATTTT. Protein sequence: CASSAGGAPTDTQYF.

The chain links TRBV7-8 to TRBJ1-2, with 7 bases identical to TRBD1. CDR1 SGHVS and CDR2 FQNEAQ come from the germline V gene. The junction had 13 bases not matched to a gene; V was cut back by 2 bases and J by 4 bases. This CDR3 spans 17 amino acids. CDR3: CASSLPRQRGQAYGYTF. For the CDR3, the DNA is TGTGCCAGCAGCTTACCGCGCCAGAGAGGACAGGCCTATGGCTACACCTTC. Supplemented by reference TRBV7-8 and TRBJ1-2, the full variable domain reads GAGVSQSPRYKVAKRGQDVALRCDPISGHVSLFWYQQALGQGPEFLTYFQNEAQLDKSGLPSDRFFAERPEGSVSTLKIQRTQQEDSAVYLCASSLPRQRGQAYGYTFGSGTRLTVV.

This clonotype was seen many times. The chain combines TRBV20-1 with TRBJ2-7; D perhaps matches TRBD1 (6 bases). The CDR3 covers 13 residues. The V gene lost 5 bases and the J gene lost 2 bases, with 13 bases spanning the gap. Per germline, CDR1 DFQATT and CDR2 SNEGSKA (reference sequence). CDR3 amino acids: CSAGTPLTYEQYF. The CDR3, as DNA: TGCAGTGCTGGGACACCGCTGACCTACGAGCAGTACTTC.

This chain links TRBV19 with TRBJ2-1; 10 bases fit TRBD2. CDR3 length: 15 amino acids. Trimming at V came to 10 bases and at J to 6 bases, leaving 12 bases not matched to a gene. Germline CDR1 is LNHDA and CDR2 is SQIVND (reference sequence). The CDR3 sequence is CATIPSGGASNEQFF. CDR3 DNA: TGTGCCACGATTCCAAGCGGGGGGGCTAGCAATGAGCAGTTCTTC. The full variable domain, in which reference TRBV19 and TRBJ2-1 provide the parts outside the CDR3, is DGGITQSPKYLFRKEGQNVTLSCEQNLNHDAMYWYRQDPGQGLRLIYYSQIVNDFQKGDIAEGYSVSREKKESFPLTVTSAQKNPTAFYLCATIPSGGASNEQFFGPGTRLTVL.

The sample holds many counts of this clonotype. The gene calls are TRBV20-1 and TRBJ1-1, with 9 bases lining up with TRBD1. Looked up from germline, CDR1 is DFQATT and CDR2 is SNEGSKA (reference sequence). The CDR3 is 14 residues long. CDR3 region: CTKETGGRYTEAFF. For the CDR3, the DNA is TGCACGAAAGAGACAGGGGGGAGGTACACTGAAGCTTTCTTT.

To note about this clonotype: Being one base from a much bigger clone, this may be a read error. This CDR3 reads CASSYMGTFYEQYF. CDR3 nucleotides: TGTGCCAGCAGTTACATGGGGACCTTCTACGAGCAGTACTTC. This chain connects TRBV6-5 to TRBJ2-7; TRBD1 or TRBD2 may be the D gene (5 bases each). Trimming stripped 2 bases from V and 3 bases from J, with 11 bases between. The CDR3 is 14 residues long. Germline loops: CDR1 MNHEY, CDR2 SVGAGI.

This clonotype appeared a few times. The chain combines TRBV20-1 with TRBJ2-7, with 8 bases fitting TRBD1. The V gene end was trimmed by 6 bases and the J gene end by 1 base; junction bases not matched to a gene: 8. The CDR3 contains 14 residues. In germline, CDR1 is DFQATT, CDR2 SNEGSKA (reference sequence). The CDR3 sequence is CSATGQGTSYEQYF. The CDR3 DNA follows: TGCAGTGCGACAGGACAGGGTACGTCCTACGAGCAGTACTTC.